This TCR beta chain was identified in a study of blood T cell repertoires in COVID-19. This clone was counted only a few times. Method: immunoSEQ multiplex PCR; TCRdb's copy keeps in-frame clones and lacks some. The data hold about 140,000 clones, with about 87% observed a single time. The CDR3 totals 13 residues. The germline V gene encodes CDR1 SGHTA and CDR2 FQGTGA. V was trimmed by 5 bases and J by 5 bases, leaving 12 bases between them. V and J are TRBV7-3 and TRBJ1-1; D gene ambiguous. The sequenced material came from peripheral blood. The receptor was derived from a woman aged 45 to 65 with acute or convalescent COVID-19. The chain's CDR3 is CASSKSRETEAFF. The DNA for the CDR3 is TGTGCCAGCAGCAAGTCCCGAGAGACTGAAGCTTTCTTT.